This T cell receptor beta chain emerged from a study of blood T cell repertoires in COVID-19 (dated by TCRdb to about 2020). About the full investigation: Samples from collaborators originated in the United States, Italy and Spain and spanned both the acute and convalescent phases of COVID-19. A freely available public database, intended as a resource for researchers studying the immune response to SARS-CoV-2, is where the repertoires were released. Deeply sampled blood TCRbeta repertoires from subjects exposed to, actively infected with, or recovered from COVID-19 were included in the dataset. Where available, HLA class I and class II types were obtained from metadata supplied by the sample provider rather than from assay-based typing. Sample metadata almost always included a de-identified subject ID, COVID-19 status, age in years and sex. The prospective study material was composed of cDNA or gDNA derived from T cells, B-cell-depleted T cells, or PBMCs. The samples were drawn from the first 160 participants of the ongoing ImmuneRACE study and from 1,254 subjects provided by 6 global collaborators. Overall results and qualifications from the work: Clinical and demographic metadata were provided uncurated, with the amount varying by source and participant.

Participants in the prospective study were enrolled through a virtual design, were aged roughly 18 to 100 years, and lived in approximately 24 United States geographic areas. To assign participants to cohorts, the prospective study relied on clinical history that participants themselves reported in a screening survey and a study questionnaire. Recovered participants in ImmuneRACE Cohort 3 were defined as having two consecutive negative NP/OP PCR tests, clearance from a healthcare professional, or resolution of symptoms. Mobile phlebotomists in the prospective study collected whole blood, serum and a nasopharyngeal or oropharyngeal swab from every participant. Additional blood draws and questionnaires over an approximately two-month period could optionally be provided by prospective study participants. Prospective study blood samples were shipped either frozen or at room temperature before DNA extraction.

Details on this clone: Which antigen it targets is not known. Base qualities are not provided; no much larger clone lies one nucleotide away.

The V and J ends are trimmed by 5 bases and 0 bases, leaving 20 bases between them. Its CDR3 holds 17 amino acids, cysteine through phenylalanine. Only the CDR3 DNA is retained, 51 bases long and in frame from the first base. In the germline V gene (reference sequence), CDR1 corresponds to LNHDA and CDR2 to SQIVND. The immunoSEQ Assay, a bias-controlled multiplex PCR, was used to amplify TCRbeta CDR3 regions from genomic DNA. The published analysis was carried out like this. The number of nucleated cells in each sample was estimated by amplification of reference gene primers within the assay. To quantify the absolute abundance of each unique TCRbeta CDR3 rearrangement, sequence reads were collapsed and filtered. For each sample, productive Simpson clonality was calculated by taking the square root of Simpson's diversity index across productive rearrangements. The immuneACCESS repertoire file appears here via TCRdb, limited to in-frame rearrangements. These files lack a portion of the clones; in checked studies, under half of the deficit traces to unresolved V genes, and the cause of the others is not known. For V, J and clone size, that table is used; D and trimming come from the DNA. This sample holds some 210,000 clones; 81% were observed only once. The ten top clones hold approximately 8.7% of the sample.

Recombination joined TRBV19 with TRBJ2-7; a tentative D match to TRBD1 spans 6 bases. This clonotype was obtained from a middle-aged man who had recovered from COVID-19. Sample: PBMCs or T cells enriched from blood (not recorded which). The CDR3 in this case is CASSGTARGQISYEQYF. In nucleotides, the sequence is TGTGCCAGTAGTGGCACCGCCCGAGGACAGATCTCCTACGAGCAGTACTTC.